The 15 T cell receptor beta chains below all came from one sample that was sequenced in a study of PD-L1 blockade in urothelial cancer. The repertoire was sequenced with immunoSEQ multiplex PCR; TCRdb's copy has only in-frame clones and lacks some. This table holds 40,000 or so clones, roughly 86% found once. Sequencing was performed on PBMCs, taken around atezolizumab (anti-PD-L1) treatment. All receptors derive from a man between 70 and 80 years old with urothelial cancer.

The V gene is TRBV6-1, the J gene TRBJ1-3; 9 bases match TRBD1. The CDR3 is 16 amino acids. Trimming at V came to 4 bases and at J to 1 base, leaving 5 bases not matched to a gene. Per germline, CDR1 MNHNS and CDR2 SASEGT. CDR3 nucleotide sequence: TGTGCCAGCAGTGGGACAGGGGTTCGATCTGGAAACACCATATATTTT. Translation: CASSGTGVRSGNTIYF.

V is TRBV5-1 and J is TRBJ2-5, with 8 positions matching TRBD1. The end of the DNA aligns better with TRBJ2-7, so the J call may be wrong. The CDR3 length is 15 residues. Germline assignment: CDR1 SGHRS and CDR2 YFSETQ. The CDR3 DNA sequence: TGCGCCAGCAGCCGTGCAGGGGGCCAGGGACCCGAGCAGTACTTC. This sequence encodes CASSRAGGQGPEQYF.

The chain's CDR3 is CASGGGPYEQYF. In DNA form, the CDR3 reads TGTGCCAGTGGGGGCGGTCCCTACGAGCAGTACTTC. The J gene is TRBJ2-7, the V gene TRBV7-6; possibly TRBD1 for D (6 bases). V was clipped by 9 bases and J by 2 bases, with 11 bases between them. CDR1 and CDR2 from the germline V gene are SGHVS and FNYEAQ. The CDR3 spans 12 residues. Filled out from reference TRBV7-6 and TRBJ2-7, the complete variable domain reads GAGVSQSPRYKVTKRGQDVALRCDPISGHVSLYWYRQALGQGPEFLTYFNYEAQQDKSGLPNDRFSAERPEGSISTLTIQRTEQRDSAMYRCASGGGPYEQYFGPGTRLTVT.

This chain links TRBV28 with TRBJ2-3, with TRBD2 as a possible D gene (5 bases). V was cut by 6 bases and J by 4 bases, with 20 bases left in between. The CDR3 runs 16 residues. Germline-derived CDR1 and CDR2 are MDHEN and SYDVKM. CDR3 DNA sequence: TGTGCCAGCAGCTCAGGCGAGCGGTCCTCCGCAGATACGCAGTATTTT. This codes for CASSSGERSSADTQYF. The full variable domain, its missing parts supplied by reference TRBV28 and TRBJ2-3, is DVKVTQSSRYLVKRTGEKVFLECVQDMDHENMFWYRQDPGLGLRLIYFSYDVKMKEKGDIPEGYSVSREKKERFSLILESASTNQTSMYLCASSSGERSSADTQYFGPGTRLTVL.

This clone appeared once. The rearrangement uses TRBV5-1 and TRBJ1-5; 11 nucleotides match TRBD1. The J segment lost 4 bases and the V segment lost 4 bases, leaving 4 bases of the junction unmatched. This CDR3 spans 15 amino acids. The germline gives CDR1 SGHRS, CDR2 YFSETQ. The CDR3 DNA follows: TGCGCCAGCAGCGTCGGGACAGGGGGGAATCAGCCCCAGCATTTT. Its protein product is CASSVGTGGNQPQHF. Combining the CDR3 with reference TRBV5-1 and TRBJ1-5 gives the whole variable domain KAGVTQTPRYLIKTRGQQVTLSCSPISGHRSVSWYQQTPGQGLQFLFEYFSETQRNKGNFPGRFSGRQFSNSRSEMNVSTLELGDSALYLCASSVGTGGNQPQHFGDGTRLSIL.

V gene TRBV7-8 combines with J gene TRBJ2-3; 12 bases match TRBD2. Germline V gene data show CDR1 as SGHVS and CDR2 as FQNEAQ. The V and J ends lost 0 bases and 3 bases, in that order; junction bases with no gene match: 13. The CDR3 covers 20 residues. DNA of the CDR3: TGTGCCAGCAGCTTAGCGCGGTTGGGGCTAGCGGGAGGGAAGACAGATACGCAGTATTTT. This gives the protein CASSLARLGLAGGKTDTQYF.

The J gene is TRBJ2-3, the V gene TRBV4-3; weak D call: TRBD2 (6 bases). Germline CDR1 and CDR2: LGHNA and YSLEER. The CDR3 totals 15 residues. Trimming pared 0 bases from V and 3 bases from J, leaving 10 bases between. CDR3: CASSQEPGVTDTQYF. The CDR3, as DNA: TGCGCCAGCAGCCAAGAGCCGGGAGTAACAGATACGCAGTATTTT.

The chain joins TRBV7-2 to TRBJ1-5; D gene ambiguous. The CDR3 extends over 13 amino acids. CDR1 is SGHTA, CDR2 FQGNSA, per germline. V gave up 2 bases and J gave up 3 bases, with 5 bases separating them. CDR3 amino acids: CASSLTHNQPQHF. DNA of the CDR3: TGTGCCAGCAGCTTAACACACAATCAGCCCCAGCATTTT.

In the case of this clone: Other nucleotide sequences in the sample specify the same CDR3. The V gene is TRBV7-9, the J gene TRBJ1-2, with TRBD1 matching over 9 bases. Trimming cost V 5 bases and J 8 bases; bases outside gene matches: 6. Germline CDR1 is SEHNR and CDR2 is FQNEAQ (reference sequence). The CDR3 length is 13 residues. The CDR3 DNA follows: TGTGCCAGCAGCCCAGGACAGGGGAGCGGCTACACCTTC. Its translation: CASSPGQGSGYTF.

This chain connects TRBV2 to TRBJ2-1; 7 nucleotides agree with TRBD1. The V gene end was trimmed by 6 bases and the J gene end by 10 bases; junction bases not matched to a gene: 15. The CDR3 contains 15 residues. From germline, CDR1 is SNHLY and CDR2 FYNNEI. The CDR3 DNA is TGTGCCAGCAGGTTATCCTCGGGACAGAGTAACGAGCAGTTCTTC. It translates to CASRLSSGQSNEQFF.

The rearrangement links TRBV11-3 to TRBJ1-1; 7 bases align to TRBD1. V was pared by 5 bases and J by 8 bases, with 14 bases of the junction left unmatched. The CDR3 is made up of 15 amino acids. Germline assignment: CDR1 SGHNT and CDR2 YENEEA. CDR3 residues: CASSPRSTGFEEAFF. In nucleotides, the CDR3 is TGTGCCAGCAGCCCTCGGTCGACAGGGTTTGAAGAAGCTTTCTTT.

By sample share, this clone is medium-sized. The V call is TRBV19, the J call TRBJ1-2; 7 positions match TRBD1. Germline CDR1 is LNHDA and CDR2 is SQIVND (reference sequence). The V gene end was trimmed by 1 base and the J gene end by 4 bases; junction bases not matched to a gene: 9. This CDR3 comprises 16 residues. The CDR3 loop reads CASSIVTGAGAYGYTF. In DNA, the CDR3 is TGTGCCAGTAGTATAGTTACAGGGGCAGGGGCCTATGGCTACACCTTC.

This clone was found a few times. J is TRBJ2-1 and V is TRBV6-5; D unresolved. The ends were cut back, 4 bases at V and 4 bases at J, with 14 bases in the middle. The CDR3 totals 15 residues. Germline CDR1 is MNHEY and CDR2 is SVGAGI. This chain's CDR3 is CASSSSTRGYNEQFF. In DNA form, the CDR3 reads TGTGCCAGCAGTTCCTCGACTCGCGGTTACAATGAGCAGTTCTTC.

This chain uses TRBV25-1 with TRBJ1-2; D is unclear. This CDR3 spans 11 amino acids. Germline V gene lookup returns CDR1 MGHDK and CDR2 SYGVNS. The V end lost 5 bases, the J end lost 5 bases, and 6 bases lay between the germline ends. The CDR3 region is CASSTPYGYTF. CDR3 bases: TGTGCCAGCAGTACACCTTATGGCTACACCTTC.

V and J are TRBV6-6 and TRBJ2-5; a possible D gene is TRBD1 (7 bases). Germline-derived CDR1 and CDR2 are MNHNY and SVGAGI (reference sequence). Trimming removed 6 bases at V and 1 base at J, with 12 bases between. This CDR3 is built from 14 residues. The CDR3 sequence: CASSLQGGQETQYF. CDR3 nucleotide sequence: TGTGCCAGCAGCCTTCAGGGGGGCCAAGAGACCCAGTACTTC.